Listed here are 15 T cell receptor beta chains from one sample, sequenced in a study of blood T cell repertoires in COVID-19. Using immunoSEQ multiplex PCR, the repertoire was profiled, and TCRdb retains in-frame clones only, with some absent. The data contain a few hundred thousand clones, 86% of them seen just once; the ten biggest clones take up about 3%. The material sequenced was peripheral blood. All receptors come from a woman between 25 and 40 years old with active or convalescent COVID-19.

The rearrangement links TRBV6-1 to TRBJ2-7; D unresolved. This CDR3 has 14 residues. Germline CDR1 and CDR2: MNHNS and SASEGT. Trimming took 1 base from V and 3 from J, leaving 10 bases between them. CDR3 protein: CASSEVGTVYEQYF. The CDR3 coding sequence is TGTGCCAGCAGTGAAGTTGGCACAGTCTACGAGCAGTACTTC.

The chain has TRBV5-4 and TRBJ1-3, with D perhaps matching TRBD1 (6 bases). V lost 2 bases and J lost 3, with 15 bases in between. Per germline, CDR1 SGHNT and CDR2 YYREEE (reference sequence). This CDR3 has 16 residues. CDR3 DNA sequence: TGTGCCAGCAGCTTCGACAGGTCGGGGATTGGAAACACCATATATTTT. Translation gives CASSFDRSGIGNTIYF. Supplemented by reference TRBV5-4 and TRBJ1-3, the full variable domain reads ETGVTQSPTHLIKTRGQQVTLRCSSQSGHNTVSWYQQALGQGPQFIFQYYREEENGRGNFPPRFSGLQFPNYSSELNVNALELDDSALYLCASSFDRSGIGNTIYFGEGSWLTVV.

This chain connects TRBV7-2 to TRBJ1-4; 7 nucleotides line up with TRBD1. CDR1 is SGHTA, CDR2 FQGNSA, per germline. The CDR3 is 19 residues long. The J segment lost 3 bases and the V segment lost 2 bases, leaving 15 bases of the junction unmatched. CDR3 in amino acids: CASSLSRTGPASANEKLFF. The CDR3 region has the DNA TGTGCCAGCAGCTTATCTAGGACAGGCCCGGCATCAGCTAATGAAAAACTGTTTTTT.

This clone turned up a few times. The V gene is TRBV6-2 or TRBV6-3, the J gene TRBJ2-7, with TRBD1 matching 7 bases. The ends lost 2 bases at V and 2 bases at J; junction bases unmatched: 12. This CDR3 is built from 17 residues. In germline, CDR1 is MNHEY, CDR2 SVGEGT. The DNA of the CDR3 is TGTGCCAGCAGTTACGAAGACAGGGAGCTGTTTGCCTACGAGCAGTACTTC. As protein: CASSYEDRELFAYEQYF.

CDR3 nucleotides: TGTGCCAGCAGGGAGACCGGGGGGGGTTCTAATGAAAAACTGTTTTTT. Protein sequence: CASRETGGGSNEKLFF. V usage is TRBV2 and J usage is TRBJ1-4, with a weak D call TRBD1 (5 bases). There are 16 residues in the CDR3. Germline loops: CDR1 SNHLY, CDR2 FYNNEI. V was shortened by 6 bases and J by 3 bases, with 17 bases between the two germline ends. Using reference TRBV2 and TRBJ1-4 for the parts outside the CDR3, the full variable domain is EPEVTQTPSHQVTQMGQEVILRCVPISNHLYFYWYRQILGQKVEFLVSFYNNEISEKSEIFDDQFSVERPDGSNFTLKIRSTKLEDSAMYFCASRETGGGSNEKLFFGSGTQLSVL.

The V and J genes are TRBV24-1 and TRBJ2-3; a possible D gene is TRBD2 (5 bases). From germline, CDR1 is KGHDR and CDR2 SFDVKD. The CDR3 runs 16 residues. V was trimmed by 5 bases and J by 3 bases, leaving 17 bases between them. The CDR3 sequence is CATSAWTGMGTDTQYF. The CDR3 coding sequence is TGTGCCACCAGTGCGTGGACTGGTATGGGGACAGATACGCAGTATTTT.

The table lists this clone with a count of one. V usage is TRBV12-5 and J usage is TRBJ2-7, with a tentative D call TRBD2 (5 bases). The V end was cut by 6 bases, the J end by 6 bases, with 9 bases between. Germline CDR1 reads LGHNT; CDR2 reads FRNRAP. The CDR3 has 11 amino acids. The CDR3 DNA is TGTGCTAGTGGGGACGGGGTCGAGCAGTACTTC. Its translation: CASGDGVEQYF.

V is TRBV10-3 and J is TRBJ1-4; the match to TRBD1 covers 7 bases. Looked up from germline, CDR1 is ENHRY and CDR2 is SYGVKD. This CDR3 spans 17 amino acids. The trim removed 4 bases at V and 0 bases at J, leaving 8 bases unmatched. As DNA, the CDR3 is TGTGCCATCAGTGGCGCGGACAGGAGAGCAACTAATGAAAAACTGTTTTTT. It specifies CAISGADRRATNEKLFF.

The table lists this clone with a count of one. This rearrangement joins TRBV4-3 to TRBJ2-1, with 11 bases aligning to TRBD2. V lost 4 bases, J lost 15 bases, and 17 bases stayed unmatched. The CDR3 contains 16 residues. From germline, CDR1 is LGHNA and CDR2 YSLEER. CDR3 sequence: CASSLKPGLAVFDLFF. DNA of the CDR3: TGCGCCAGCAGCCTCAAACCGGGACTAGCGGTATTTGATCTGTTCTTC.

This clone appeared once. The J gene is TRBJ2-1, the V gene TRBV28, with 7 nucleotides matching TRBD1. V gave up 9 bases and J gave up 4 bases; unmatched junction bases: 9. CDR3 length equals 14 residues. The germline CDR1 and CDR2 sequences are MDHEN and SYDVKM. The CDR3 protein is CASEGTDSYNEQFF. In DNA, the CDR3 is TGTGCCAGTGAGGGGACAGACTCTTACAATGAGCAGTTCTTC.

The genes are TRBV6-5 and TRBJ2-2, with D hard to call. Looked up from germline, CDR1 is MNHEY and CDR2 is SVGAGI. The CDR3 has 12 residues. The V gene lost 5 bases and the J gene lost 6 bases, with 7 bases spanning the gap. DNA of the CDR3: TGTGCCAGCAGTCACCACTCCGGGGAGCTGTTTTTT. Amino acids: CASSHHSGELFF.

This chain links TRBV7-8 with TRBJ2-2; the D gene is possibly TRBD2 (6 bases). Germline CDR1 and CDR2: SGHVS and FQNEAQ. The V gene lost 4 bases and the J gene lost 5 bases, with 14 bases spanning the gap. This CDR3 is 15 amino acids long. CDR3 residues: CASSSGGTGTGELFF. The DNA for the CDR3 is TGTGCCAGCAGCTCCGGGGGTACGGGGACCGGGGAGCTGTTTTTT.

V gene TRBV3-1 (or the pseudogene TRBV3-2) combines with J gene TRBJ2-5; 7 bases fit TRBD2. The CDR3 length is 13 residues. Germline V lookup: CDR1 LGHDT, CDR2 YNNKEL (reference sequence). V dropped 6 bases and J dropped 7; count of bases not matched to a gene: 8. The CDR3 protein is CASSPIAGGTQYF. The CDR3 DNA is TGTGCCAGCAGTCCTATAGCGGGCGGGACCCAGTACTTC.

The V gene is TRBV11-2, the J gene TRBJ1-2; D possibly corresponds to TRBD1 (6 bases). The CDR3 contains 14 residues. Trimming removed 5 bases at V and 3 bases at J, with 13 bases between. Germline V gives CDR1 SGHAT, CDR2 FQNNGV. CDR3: CASSPDSWDYGYTF. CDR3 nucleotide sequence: TGTGCCAGCAGCCCGGACAGCTGGGACTATGGCTACACCTTC.

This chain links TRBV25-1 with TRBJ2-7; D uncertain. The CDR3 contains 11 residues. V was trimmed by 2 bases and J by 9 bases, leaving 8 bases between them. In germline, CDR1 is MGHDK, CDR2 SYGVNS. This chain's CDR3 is CASSETVRQYF. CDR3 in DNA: TGTGCCAGCAGTGAAACCGTGAGGCAGTACTTC.